Below are 7 T cell receptor beta chains sequenced from a single sample in a study of STAT5B mutations in CD4+ large granular lymphocyte leukemia. This table comes from immunoSEQ multiplex PCR, and its TCRdb copy is limited to in-frame clones, with some not included. This table holds roughly 30,000 clones, approximately 80% found once. Source material: CD4+ T cells from blood buffy coats. The origin of the receptors is a human donor in good health.

The rearrangement links TRBV7-8 to TRBJ2-5; D is possibly TRBD1 (6 bases). CDR3 size: 15 residues. Germline V CDR1 and CDR2: SGHVS, FQNEAQ. Trimming stripped 5 bases from V and 4 bases from J, with 17 bases between. CDR3 residues: CASSVGVGRGETQYF. CDR3 coding DNA: TGTGCCAGCAGCGTAGGGGTTGGCAGGGGAGAGACCCAGTACTTC.

This clone was counted a single time. The V gene is TRBV30, the J gene TRBJ2-2; D unclear. CDR1 and CDR2 from the germline V gene are GTSNPN and SVGIG (reference sequence). Trimming cost V 5 bases and J 0 bases, with 7 bases left between them. The CDR3 covers 13 residues. The CDR3 DNA reads as TGTGCCTGGGACGGAACGAACACCGGGGAGCTGTTTTTT. The encoded protein is CAWDGTNTGELFF.

J is TRBJ2-1 and V is TRBV5-8, with 10 nucleotides matching TRBD2. The CDR3 totals 15 residues. The V segment lost 4 bases and the J segment 1 base; nucleotides outside the gene matches: 2. CDR1 and CDR2 (germline): SGHTS, YDEGEE. The CDR3 DNA reads as TGTGCCAGCAGCCGACTAGCGGGTTCCTACAATGAGCAGTTCTTC. Its protein product is CASSRLAGSYNEQFF. Full variable domain (remainder filled in from reference TRBV5-8 and TRBJ2-1): EAGVTQSPTHLIKTRGQQATLRCSPISGHTSVYWYQQALGLGLQFLLWYDEGEERNRGNFPPRFSGRQFPNYSSELNVNALELEDSALYLCASSRLAGSYNEQFFGPGTRLTVL.

The rearrangement uses TRBV12-5 and TRBJ1-1; D not resolved. This CDR3 spans 12 amino acids. CDR1 is LGHNT and CDR2 is FRNRAP in the germline V gene. With 1 base removed from V and 8 bases from J, the gap between germline ends came to 8 bases. The CDR3: CASGLGHSEAFF. The CDR3 region has the DNA TGTGCTAGTGGTTTGGGGCACTCGGAAGCTTTCTTT.

This rearrangement joins TRBV19 to TRBJ1-4; D is uncertain. The V end lost 6 bases, the J end lost 8 bases, and 13 bases lay between the germline ends. The CDR3 is 13 residues long. Germline loops: CDR1 LNHDA, CDR2 SQIVND (reference sequence). CDR3 sequence reads: CASSYGWEEKLFF. For the CDR3, the DNA is TGTGCCAGTAGCTATGGCTGGGAAGAAAAACTGTTTTTT.

This chain connects TRBV6-1 to TRBJ2-5, with TRBD1 matching 9 bases. Per the germline V gene, CDR1 is MNHNS and CDR2 is SASEGT. This CDR3 spans 16 amino acids. V gave up 2 bases and J gave up 4 bases; unmatched junction bases: 8. CDR3 amino acids: CASSESTGGWGETQYF. DNA of the CDR3: TGTGCCAGCAGTGAAAGTACAGGGGGCTGGGGAGAGACCCAGTACTTC.

The chain uses TRBV27 and TRBJ2-3, with D perhaps given as TRBD1 or TRBD2 (7 bases each). The CDR3 spans 15 residues. V shed 5 bases and J shed 3 bases, with 15 bases lying between them. CDR1 and CDR2 (germline): MNHEY, SMNVEV (reference sequence). The CDR3, as DNA: TGTGCCAGCAGTACGACAGGGCGGGGGACAGATACGCAGTATTTT. The encoded protein is CASSTTGRGTDTQYF.